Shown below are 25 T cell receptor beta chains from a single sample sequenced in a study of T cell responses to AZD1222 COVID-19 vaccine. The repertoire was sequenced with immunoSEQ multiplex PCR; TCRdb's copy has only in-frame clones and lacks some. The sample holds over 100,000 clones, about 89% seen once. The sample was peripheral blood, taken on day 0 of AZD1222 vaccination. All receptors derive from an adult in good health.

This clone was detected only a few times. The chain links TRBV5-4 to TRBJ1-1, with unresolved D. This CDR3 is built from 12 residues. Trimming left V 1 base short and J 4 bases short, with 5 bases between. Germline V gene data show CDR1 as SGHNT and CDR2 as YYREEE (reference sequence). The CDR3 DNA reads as TGTGCCAGCAGCTTGAGTCCCACTGAAGCTTTCTTT. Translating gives CASSLSPTEAFF.

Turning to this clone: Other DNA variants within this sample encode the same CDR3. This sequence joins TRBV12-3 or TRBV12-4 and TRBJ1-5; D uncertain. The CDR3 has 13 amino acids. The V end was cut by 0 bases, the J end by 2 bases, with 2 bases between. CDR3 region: CASSLAGNQPQHF. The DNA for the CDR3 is TGTGCCAGCAGTTTAGCAGGCAATCAGCCCCAGCATTTT.

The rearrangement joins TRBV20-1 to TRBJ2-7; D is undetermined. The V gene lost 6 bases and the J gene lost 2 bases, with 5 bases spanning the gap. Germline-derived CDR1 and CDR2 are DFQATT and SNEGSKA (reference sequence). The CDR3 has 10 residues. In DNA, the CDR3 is TGCAGTGCGAAAACCTACGAGCAGTACTTC. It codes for CSAKTYEQYF.

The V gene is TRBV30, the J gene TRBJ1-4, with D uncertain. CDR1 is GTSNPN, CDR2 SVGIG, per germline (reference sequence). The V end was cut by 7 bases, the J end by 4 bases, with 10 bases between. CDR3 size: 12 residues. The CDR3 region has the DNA TGTGCCTTGTCCGCGGTTAATGAAAAACTGTTTTTT. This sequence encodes CALSAVNEKLFF.

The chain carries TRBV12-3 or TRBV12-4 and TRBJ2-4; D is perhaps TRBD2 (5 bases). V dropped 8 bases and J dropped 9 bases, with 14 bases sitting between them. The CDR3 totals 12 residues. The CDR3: CASSNRGIIQYF. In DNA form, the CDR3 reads TGTGCCAGCTCAAACCGGGGTATCATTCAGTACTTC.

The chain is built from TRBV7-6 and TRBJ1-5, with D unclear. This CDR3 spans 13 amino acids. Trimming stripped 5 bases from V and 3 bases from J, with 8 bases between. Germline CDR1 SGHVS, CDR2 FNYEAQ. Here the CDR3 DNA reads TGTGCCAGCAGCCCTAGTTTCAATCAGCCCCAGCATTTT. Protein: CASSPSFNQPQHF.

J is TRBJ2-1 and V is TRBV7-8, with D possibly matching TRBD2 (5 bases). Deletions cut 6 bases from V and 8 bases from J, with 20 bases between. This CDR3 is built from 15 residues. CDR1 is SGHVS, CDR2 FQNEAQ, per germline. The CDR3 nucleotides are TGTGCCAGCAGTCGAGACGGGGTCACGGTGGATGAGCAGTTCTTC. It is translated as CASSRDGVTVDEQFF.

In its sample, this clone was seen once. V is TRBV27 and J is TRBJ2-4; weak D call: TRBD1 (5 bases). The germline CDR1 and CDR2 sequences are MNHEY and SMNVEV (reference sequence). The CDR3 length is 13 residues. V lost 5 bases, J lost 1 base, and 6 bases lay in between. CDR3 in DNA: TGTGCCAGCAGTAAGGGGGCCAAAAACATTCAGTACTTC. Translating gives CASSKGAKNIQYF.

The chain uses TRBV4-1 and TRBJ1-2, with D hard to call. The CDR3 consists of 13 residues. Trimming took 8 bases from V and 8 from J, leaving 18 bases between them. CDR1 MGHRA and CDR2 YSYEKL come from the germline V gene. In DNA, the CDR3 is TGCGCCAGCGCTTCAGGCGGGTCGGGGGGCTACACCTTC. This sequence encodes CASASGGSGGYTF.

The CDR3 loop reads CASSLYGINSPLHF. The CDR3 DNA follows: TGTGCCAGCAGCTTATATGGGATTAATTCACCCCTCCACTTT. The gene calls are TRBV7-2 and TRBJ1-6; D uncertain. Germline lookup yields CDR1 SGHTA and CDR2 FQGNSA. Trimming pared 2 bases from V and 6 bases from J, leaving 8 bases between. The CDR3 runs 14 residues.

The CDR3 bases are TGTGCCAGCAGCCTTGGGGGGTACAATCAGCCCCAGCATTTT. Translation gives CASSLGGYNQPQHF. The V and J genes are TRBV7-9 and TRBJ1-5; D may be TRBD1 (5 bases). Germline V gene data show CDR1 as SEHNR and CDR2 as FQNEAQ (reference sequence). Trimming left V 5 bases short and J 3 bases short, with 11 bases between. The CDR3 covers 14 residues.

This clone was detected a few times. The CDR3 loop reads CASSYDSGGEKETQYF. The CDR3, as DNA: TGTGCCAGCAGTTACGATAGCGGGGGCGAGAAAGAGACCCAGTACTTC. The chain has TRBV6-6 and TRBJ2-5; 9 bases line up with TRBD2. The V and J ends lost 2 bases and 3 bases, in that order; junction bases with no gene match: 7. Looked up from germline, CDR1 is MNHNY and CDR2 is SVGAGI (reference sequence). CDR3 length equals 16 residues.

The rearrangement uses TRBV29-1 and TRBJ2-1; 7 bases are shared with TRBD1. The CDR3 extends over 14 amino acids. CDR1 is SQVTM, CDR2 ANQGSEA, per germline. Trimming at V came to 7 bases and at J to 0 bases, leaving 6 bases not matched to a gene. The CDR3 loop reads CSASGQSSYNEQFF. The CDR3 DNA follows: TGCAGCGCCTCGGGACAGAGCTCCTACAATGAGCAGTTCTTC.

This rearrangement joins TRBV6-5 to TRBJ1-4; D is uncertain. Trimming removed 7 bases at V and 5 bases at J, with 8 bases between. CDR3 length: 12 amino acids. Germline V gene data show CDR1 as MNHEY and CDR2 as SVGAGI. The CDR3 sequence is CASKGGNEKLFF. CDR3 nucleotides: TGTGCCAGCAAGGGCGGAAATGAAAAACTGTTTTTT.

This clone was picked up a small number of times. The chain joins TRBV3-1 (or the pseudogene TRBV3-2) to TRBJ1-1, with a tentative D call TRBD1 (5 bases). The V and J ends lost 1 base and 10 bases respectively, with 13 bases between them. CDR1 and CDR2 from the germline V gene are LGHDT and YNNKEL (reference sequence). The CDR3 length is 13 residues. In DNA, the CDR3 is TGTGCCAGCAGCCAAGCAAGTAAAGGGGCAGCTTTCTTT. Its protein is CASSQASKGAAFF.

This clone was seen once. CDR3: CASSSGGNQPQHF. DNA of the CDR3: TGTGCCAGCAGTTCCGGAGGGAATCAGCCCCAGCATTTT. This rearrangement joins TRBV13 to TRBJ1-5; D is uncertain. This CDR3 spans 13 amino acids. Germline V gene lookup returns CDR1 PRHDT and CDR2 FYEKMQ (reference sequence). V was trimmed by 6 bases and J by 4 bases, leaving 10 bases between them.

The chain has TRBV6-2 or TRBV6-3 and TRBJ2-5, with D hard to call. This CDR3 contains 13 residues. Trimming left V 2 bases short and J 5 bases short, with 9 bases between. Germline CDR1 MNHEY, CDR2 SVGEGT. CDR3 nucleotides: TGTGCCAGCAGTTACGCAGGAATCGAGACCCAGTACTTC. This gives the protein CASSYAGIETQYF.

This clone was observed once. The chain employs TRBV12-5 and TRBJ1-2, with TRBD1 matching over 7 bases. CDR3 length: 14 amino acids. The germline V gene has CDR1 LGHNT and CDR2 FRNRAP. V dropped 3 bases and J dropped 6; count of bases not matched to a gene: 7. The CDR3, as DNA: TGTGCTAGTGGTTTATCTGGACAGGAAGATGGCTACACCTTC. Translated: CASGLSGQEDGYTF.

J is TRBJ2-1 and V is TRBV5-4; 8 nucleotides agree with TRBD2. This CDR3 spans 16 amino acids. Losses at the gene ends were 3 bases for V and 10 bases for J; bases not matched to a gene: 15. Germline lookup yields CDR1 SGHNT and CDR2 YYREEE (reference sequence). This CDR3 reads CASSSETGLGHREQFF. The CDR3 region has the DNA TGTGCCAGCAGCTCCGAGACGGGACTAGGCCATCGGGAGCAGTTCTTC.

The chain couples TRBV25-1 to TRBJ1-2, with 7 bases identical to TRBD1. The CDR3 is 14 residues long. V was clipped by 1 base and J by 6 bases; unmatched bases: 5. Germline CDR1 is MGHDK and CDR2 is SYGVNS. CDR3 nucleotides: TGTGCCAGCAGTGAATGGGGGGACAGACATGGCTACACCTTC. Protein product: CASSEWGDRHGYTF.

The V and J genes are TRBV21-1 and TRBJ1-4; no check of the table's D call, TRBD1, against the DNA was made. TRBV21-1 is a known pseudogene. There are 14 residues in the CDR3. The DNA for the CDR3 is TGTGCCAGCATACGACAGGGGCTAAATGAAAAACTGTTTTTT. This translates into CASIRQGLNEKLFF.

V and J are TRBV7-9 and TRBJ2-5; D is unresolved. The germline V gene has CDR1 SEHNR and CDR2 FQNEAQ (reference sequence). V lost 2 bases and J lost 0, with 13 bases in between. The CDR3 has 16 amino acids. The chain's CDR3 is CASSLSSASDQETQYF. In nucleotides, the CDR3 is TGTGCCAGCAGCTTAAGCAGTGCGAGTGACCAAGAGACCCAGTACTTC.

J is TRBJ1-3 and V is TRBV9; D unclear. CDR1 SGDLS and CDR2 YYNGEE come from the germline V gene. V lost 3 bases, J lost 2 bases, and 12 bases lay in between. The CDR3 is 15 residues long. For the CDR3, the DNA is TGTGCCAGCAGCGGCCAGACTACAACTGGAAACACCATATATTTT. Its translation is CASSGQTTTGNTIYF.

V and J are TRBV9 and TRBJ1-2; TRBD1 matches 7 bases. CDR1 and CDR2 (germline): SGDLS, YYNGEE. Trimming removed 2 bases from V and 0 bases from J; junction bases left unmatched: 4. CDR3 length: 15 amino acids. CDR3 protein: CASSVGTAPNYGYTF. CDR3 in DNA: TGTGCCAGCAGCGTGGGGACAGCCCCTAACTATGGCTACACCTTC.

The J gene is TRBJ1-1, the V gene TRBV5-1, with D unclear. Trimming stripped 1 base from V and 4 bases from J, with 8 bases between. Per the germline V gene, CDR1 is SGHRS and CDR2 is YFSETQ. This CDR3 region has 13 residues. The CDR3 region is CASSLTPGTEAFF. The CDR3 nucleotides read TGCGCCAGCAGCTTGACGCCGGGCACTGAAGCTTTCTTT.